This entry concerns a single TCR beta chain. Its antigen is still unknown. Individual cDNA molecules received unique molecular identifiers in the library. Study processing details: A per-sample median of roughly 91,000 TCRs was observed, with a range of about 20,000 to 750,000. Via MiXCR, TCRdb re-called the 5' RACE reads, giving one row per CDR3 protein. These V and J calls rely on TCRdb rather than the paper's analysis. The sample records around 140,000 distinct CDR3 sequences, about 4.3% being singletons. Per the germline V gene, CDR1 is MNHEY and CDR2 is SMNVEV (reference sequence). CDR3 size: 13 residues. Trimming left V 3 bases short and J 7 bases short, with 10 bases between. Researchers extracted total RNA from unfractionated whole blood. This sample is drawn from a study of human T cells and chemical hapten exposure. Whole-study context: Yields of TCR per sample differed, chiefly owing to small differences in pooled library volume. The study, taken as a whole, reports: Those TCRs sitting above 1 in 1000 frequency stayed the same with DPC sensitization.

The genes are TRBV27 and TRBJ1-5; D call uncertain. The sequence was obtained from a female donor in good health. CDR3 coding DNA: TGTGCCAGCAGTTTGGGGATGGGGCAGCCCCAGCATTTT. The encoded protein is CASSLGMGQPQHF.